This TCR beta chain was documented in a study of control samples from healthy donors and cancer patients. TCRdb's table, derived via immunoSEQ multiplex PCR, lists solely in-frame clones and lacks some. The table has 70,000 to 100,000 clones, about nine tenths seen once; the top ten hold approximately 16%. The receptor was isolated from a man in his fifties or sixties in good health. Sequencing used blood.

CDR3 bases: TGCGCCAGCGGGCAGAAATTAGGGTCGGAGACCCAGTACTTC. Protein sequence: CASGQKLGSETQYF. The chain uses TRBV5-1 and TRBJ2-5; D is unresolved. CDR1 SGHRS and CDR2 YFSETQ come from the germline V gene. This CDR3 spans 14 amino acids. V was pared by 7 bases and J by 5 bases, with 18 bases between.